This TCR beta chain comes out of a study of tumor-infiltrating lymphocytes in localized non-small cell lung cancer. The overall study: Tumor tissue and non-adjacent uninvolved lung came from each patient.

This CDR3 is built from 13 residues. CDR1 and CDR2 from the germline V gene are MNHNY and SVGAGI (reference sequence). V lost 0 bases and J 6 bases, leaving 6 bases between the germline ends. Turning to this clone: Its specificity is unknown.

Here immunoSEQ multiplex PCR was the method, and the copy in TCRdb shows in-frame clones only, minus some. Of roughly 7,000 clones listed, around 70% were seen once; the top ten hold roughly 30%. Whole-study findings and limits: Not all patients were TCR sequenced, owing to tissue quantity.

V usage is TRBV6-6 and J usage is TRBJ1-5; no clear D gene. The clonotype comes from a human donor with non-small cell lung cancer. The sample consisted of lung tumor tissue. DNA for the CDR3: TGTGCCAGCAGTTACTCGGTGAGTCAGCCCCAGCATTTT. It specifies CASSYSVSQPQHF.